These 26 T cell receptor beta chains came from one sample sequenced in a study of T cell changes during pregnancy in multiple sclerosis. Libraries were prepared by immunoSEQ multiplex PCR; TCRdb keeps only in-frame clonotypes and omits some of them. The sample contains approximately 98,000 clones, about 92% of which appear only once. The sequences come from peripheral blood, collected after pregnancy. The receptor set was obtained from a female donor in good health, enrolled as a control in a pregnancy study.

The rearrangement joins TRBV18 to TRBJ1-2; a possible D gene is TRBD1 (5 bases). This CDR3 is built from 13 residues. V was trimmed by 3 bases and J by 4 bases, leaving 9 bases between them. Germline V gene lookup returns CDR1 KGHSH and CDR2 LQKENI. The CDR3 bases are TGTGCCAGCTCACCGCGGGGGAGCTATGGCTACACCTTC. This encodes CASSPRGSYGYTF.

This chain connects TRBV9 to TRBJ1-3; 8 nucleotides match TRBD1. The trim removed 4 bases at V and 2 bases at J, leaving 11 bases unmatched. The CDR3 runs to 17 residues. CDR1 and CDR2 (germline): SGDLS, YYNGEE. The CDR3 DNA reads TGTGCCAGCAGCCCGCCGAGGACAGGGTTAGCTGGAAACACCATATATTTT. It yields the protein CASSPPRTGLAGNTIYF.

The chain carries TRBV27 and TRBJ2-7; a weak D match, TRBD1 (5 bases). Germline V gene sequence: CDR1 MNHEY, CDR2 SMNVEV (reference sequence). Trimming shortened V by 0 bases and J by 0 bases, and 6 bases separated the two germline ends. The CDR3 has 14 amino acids. CDR3 sequence: CASSLSQGSYEQYF. The CDR3 DNA sequence: TGTGCCAGCAGTTTATCGCAGGGCTCCTACGAGCAGTACTTC.

This clone has just one count. V and J are TRBV9 and TRBJ1-2; no clear D gene. The V gene's germline CDR1 is SGDLS and CDR2 YYNGEE. There are 12 residues in the CDR3. V shed 3 bases and J shed 5 bases, with 8 bases lying between them. CDR3 coding DNA: TGTGCCAGCAGCGGTGGCATATATGGCTACACCTTC. As protein: CASSGGIYGYTF. The whole variable domain, filled in from reference TRBV9 and TRBJ1-2, reads DSGVTQTPKHLITATGQRVTLRCSPRSGDLSVYWYQQSLDQGLQFLIQYYNGEERAKGNILERFSAQQFPDLHSELNLSSLELGDSALYFCASSGGIYGYTFGSGTRLTVV.

The chain joins TRBV15 to TRBJ2-7; a weak D match, TRBD2 (6 bases). Between the trimmed V and J ends, which lost 5 bases and 3 bases, there was a span of 14 bases. Germline V CDR1 and CDR2: LNHNV, YYDKDF (reference sequence). The CDR3 runs 14 residues. The CDR3 nucleotides are TGTGCCACCAGCTATGGACTGGGGGGCTACGAGCAGTACTTC. Its translation: CATSYGLGGYEQYF.

The rearrangement joins TRBV29-1 to TRBJ2-7, with TRBD1 matching over 12 bases. The J segment lost 5 bases and the V segment lost 6 bases, leaving 5 bases of the junction unmatched. This CDR3 is built from 13 residues. Germline V CDR1 and CDR2: SQVTM, ANQGSEA. This CDR3 is CSVLRDRGHEQYF. CDR3 bases: TGCAGCGTCCTACGGGACAGGGGGCACGAGCAGTACTTC.

The count of this clone is one. The chain uses TRBV11-3 and TRBJ2-2, with TRBD2 matching over 8 bases. The J segment lost 4 bases and the V segment lost 0 bases, leaving 4 bases of the junction unmatched. This CDR3 has 16 amino acids. Germline CDR1 reads SGHNT; CDR2 reads YENEEA. The chain's CDR3 is CASSLDGGRITGELFF. The CDR3 DNA reads TGTGCCAGCAGCTTAGACGGCGGGAGGATCACCGGGGAGCTGTTTTTT.

The V gene is TRBV10-3, the J gene TRBJ2-3; 9 bases fit TRBD2. Germline V lookup: CDR1 ENHRY, CDR2 SYGVKD. The CDR3 length is 16 residues. With V trimmed by 4 bases and J by 5 bases, 10 bases remained unmatched. CDR3 coding DNA: TGTGCCATCAGTGGCATCCGCGGGGGGGCTGAAGATACGCAGTATTTT. Protein: CAISGIRGGAEDTQYF.

The rearrangement joins TRBV18 to TRBJ2-7, with 7 bases that match TRBD2. The CDR3 runs to 17 residues. V lost 0 bases and J lost 6; bases outside the gene matches: 14. In germline, CDR1 is KGHSH, CDR2 LQKENI. In DNA form, the CDR3 reads TGTGCCAGCTCACCACCCACCCGGACTAGGATTGATTTCGAGCAGTACTTC. Translating it yields CASSPPTRTRIDFEQYF. Together with reference TRBV18 and TRBJ2-7, the CDR3 gives the full variable domain: NAGVMQNPRHLVRRRGQEARLRCSPMKGHSHVYWYRQLPEEGLKFMVYLQKENIIDESGMPKERFSAEFPKEGPSILRIQQVVRGDSAAYFCASSPPTRTRIDFEQYFGPGTRLTVT.

The J gene is TRBJ2-1, the V gene TRBV5-1, with 12 bases identical to TRBD1. This CDR3 has 15 amino acids. Germline V gene data show CDR1 as SGHRS and CDR2 as YFSETQ. V lost 2 bases, J lost 5 bases, and 2 bases stayed unmatched. CDR3 nucleotide sequence: TGCGCCAGCAGCTTTGGGACAGGGGGCCACAATGAGCAGTTCTTC. As protein: CASSFGTGGHNEQFF.

As DNA, the CDR3 is TGTGCCAGCAGCCCCTCCGGGACTACTAACTACGAGCAGTACTTC. The encoded protein is CASSPSGTTNYEQYF. The rearrangement uses TRBV7-9 and TRBJ2-7; 7 bases fit TRBD2. The length of the CDR3 is 15 residues. Germline V gene sequence: CDR1 SEHNR, CDR2 FQNEAQ (reference sequence). V dropped 5 bases and J dropped 3; count of bases not matched to a gene: 10.

This clone was picked up one time. The genes are TRBV6-5 and TRBJ1-5; D may be TRBD1 (6 bases). This CDR3 comprises 14 residues. Trimming left V 9 bases short and J 0 bases short, with 12 bases between. Germline-derived CDR1 and CDR2 are MNHEY and SVGAGI. The CDR3 protein is CASSGGSSNQPQHF. CDR3 DNA: TGTGCCAGTTCTGGGGGCAGTAGCAATCAGCCCCAGCATTTT.

The V call is TRBV4-1, the J call TRBJ2-7; unclear D gene. Trimming left V 2 bases short and J 0 bases short, with 14 bases between. The CDR3 spans 16 residues. Germline lookup yields CDR1 MGHRA and CDR2 YSYEKL. Here the CDR3 reads CASSQKEHSLSYEQYF. The CDR3 DNA reads as TGCGCCAGCAGCCAAAAGGAACACAGCCTCTCCTACGAGCAGTACTTC.

This clone has more than one count but fewer than ten. V gene TRBV4-1 combines with J gene TRBJ1-2, with D tentatively TRBD1 (6 bases). V was clipped by 0 bases and J by 4 bases, with 15 bases between them. The CDR3 is 16 residues long. Per germline, CDR1 MGHRA and CDR2 YSYEKL. This chain's CDR3 is CASSQESTGRGYGYTF. The CDR3 DNA is TGCGCCAGCAGCCAAGAGTCAACAGGGCGCGGCTATGGCTACACCTTC.

The chain carries TRBV18 and TRBJ2-5; weak D call: TRBD1 (5 bases). The CDR3 runs 13 residues. Germline V gives CDR1 KGHSH, CDR2 LQKENI. The ends were cut back, 6 bases at V and 5 bases at J, with 13 bases in the middle. CDR3 protein: CASSQLGAETQYF. CDR3 DNA sequence: TGTGCCAGCTCGCAACTTGGGGCTGAGACCCAGTACTTC.

The V call is TRBV4-1, the J call TRBJ2-2; D gene ambiguous. The germline gives CDR1 MGHRA, CDR2 YSYEKL. The CDR3 has 12 residues. V was clipped by 2 bases and J by 6 bases, with 4 bases between them. CDR3 amino acids: CASSQLSGELFF. The DNA for the CDR3 is TGCGCCAGCAGCCAATTATCCGGGGAGCTGTTTTTT.

The chain couples TRBV2 to TRBJ1-3; D remains unclear. Germline V gene data show CDR1 as SNHLY and CDR2 as FYNNEI. V gave up 2 bases and J gave up 0 bases, with 5 bases separating them. The CDR3 loop spans 14 amino acids. The CDR3 DNA sequence: TGTGCCAGCAGTGAATCGTACTCTGGAAACACCATATATTTT. It codes for CASSESYSGNTIYF.

DNA for the CDR3: TGTGCCAGCAGCTACGAGGGACTAGCGGGGAGGCCGGGGTACAATGAGCAGTTCTTC. The encoded protein is CASSYEGLAGRPGYNEQFF. The chain combines TRBV5-6 with TRBJ2-1, with TRBD2 identical over 13 bases. The CDR3 has 19 residues. The germline gives CDR1 SGHDT, CDR2 YYEEEE. The J segment lost 4 bases and the V segment lost 3 bases, leaving 13 bases of the junction unmatched.

This chain uses TRBV11-3 with TRBJ1-1, with 8 bases aligning to TRBD1. The CDR3 runs 14 residues. Germline V lookup: CDR1 SGHNT, CDR2 YENEEA. V gave up 3 bases and J gave up 1 base; unmatched junction bases: 1. CDR3 amino acids: CASSLGQANTEAFF. The CDR3 DNA follows: TGTGCCAGCAGCTTGGGACAGGCGAACACTGAAGCTTTCTTT.

This chain joins TRBV6-5 and TRBJ2-1; D is perhaps TRBD2 (5 bases). This CDR3 contains 14 residues. V was cut by 1 base and J by 7 bases, with 11 bases left in between. From germline, CDR1 is MNHEY and CDR2 SVGAGI. The CDR3 DNA reads as TGTGCCAGCAGTTACTACGGACGGGAAAATGAGCAGTTCTTC. It specifies CASSYYGRENEQFF.

V and J are TRBV6-6 and TRBJ1-3; TRBD1 agrees at 11 bases. CDR1 is MNHNY, CDR2 SVGAGI, per germline (reference sequence). This CDR3 is built from 14 residues. V lost 8 bases and J lost 14; bases outside the gene matches: 14. The CDR3 sequence: CASSKTSGTGGLYF. The DNA of the CDR3 is TGTGCCAGCTCTAAAACCTCAGGGACAGGGGGATTATATTTT.

The rearrangement joins TRBV29-1 to TRBJ1-1, with TRBD1 identical over 10 bases. With V trimmed by 3 bases and J by 6 bases, 4 bases remained unmatched. Germline V CDR1 and CDR2: SQVTM, ANQGSEA. This CDR3 has 13 residues. Written as DNA, the CDR3 is TGCAGCGTTGAGGGGGACAGGGGTTCTGAAGCTTTCTTT. This codes for CSVEGDRGSEAFF.

The V call is TRBV19, the J call TRBJ1-1, with TRBD1 as a possible D gene (6 bases). Germline V gene data show CDR1 as LNHDA and CDR2 as SQIVND (reference sequence). The CDR3 loop spans 15 amino acids. V was pared by 2 bases and J by 1 base, with 11 bases between. The CDR3 region is CASSIRGGTNTEAFF. The CDR3 DNA reads as TGTGCCAGTAGTATACGTGGGGGCACGAACACTGAAGCTTTCTTT.

CDR3 protein: CASSEAKGLAGVFEQFF. The DNA of the CDR3 is TGTGCCAGCAGTGAAGCTAAAGGACTAGCGGGAGTATTTGAGCAGTTCTTC. J is TRBJ2-1 and V is TRBV6-1, with TRBD2 matching over 13 bases. Losses at the gene ends were 0 bases for V and 9 bases for J; bases not matched to a gene: 8. The CDR3 has 17 amino acids. The germline V gene has CDR1 MNHNS and CDR2 SASEGT.

This chain joins TRBV21-1 and TRBJ1-3. TRBV21-1 constitutes a pseudogene. This CDR3 has 17 amino acids. CDR3 coding DNA: TGTGCCAGCAGCAAAGGAAAGGAGATCCTCTCTGGAAACACCATATATTTT. Residues: CASSKGKEILSGNTIYF.

This rearrangement joins TRBV6-5 to TRBJ2-3, with 7 bases fitting TRBD2. Germline CDR1 and CDR2: MNHEY and SVGAGI. The CDR3 length is 14 residues. Unmatched junction bases numbered 5, after V lost 2 bases and J lost 6 bases. The CDR3 DNA reads TGTGCCAGCAGTTACGGGGCTAGCGGTGATACGCAGTATTTT. Amino acid sequence: CASSYGASGDTQYF.